The entry below describes one T cell receptor beta chain. Antigen specificity is unknown. TCR beta CDR3 region amplification was performed from RNA transcripts. HTBI primers drove first-round RT-PCR of the TCR CDR3. TCRdb independently ran MiXCR on the multiplex PCR reads; one entry per CDR3 protein. The table shows more than 300,000 distinct CDR3 sequences, with 14% occurring only once. The sample originates from a study of T cells in Graves' hyperthyroidism and ophthalmopathy. Findings of the study overall: Ophthalmopathy onset followed model prediction by a median about 6.5 months.

Germline V gives CDR1 MNHEY, CDR2 SVGEGT. V was pared by 5 bases and J by 6 bases, with 8 bases of the junction left unmatched. The CDR3 extends over 15 amino acids. Diagnoses were made from clinical symptoms, serum measures (thyroxine and TRAb), thyroid ultrasound and orbital computed tomography. The chain carries TRBV6-2 or TRBV6-3 and TRBJ2-3, with 10 bases lining up with TRBD2. The sequenced sample consisted of blood. This receptor was identified in a woman aged 25 to 45 with Graves' ophthalmopathy. CDR3 in DNA: TGTGCCAGCAGTCCGAGCGGGGGGGCCTGGGATACGCAGTATTTT. Its protein is CASSPSGGAWDTQYF.